Detailed here is one T cell receptor (beta chain). Its antigen is not known. The sample belongs to a study of post-analysis software for immune sequencing data. Across the study: In terms of disease course, relapsing-remitting, secondary progressive and progressive-relapsing multiple sclerosis were included. Overall study results and limits: Same-batch samples co-clustered strongly by F measure. TRBV5-6, TRBV5-1 and TRBV20-1 belonged to a set of five TRBV segments that were more frequent in patients than controls. The study found significantly lower normalized Chao1 diversity in multiple sclerosis patients than in controls.

cDNA libraries for TCR beta contained unique molecular identifiers. From 1 to 10 million T cells, a few hundred thousand cDNA molecules were obtained. One entry per CDR3 protein results from TCRdb running MiXCR on the PCR reads. Of a few hundred thousand distinct CDR3 sequences listed, less than 40% are singletons. Germline CDR1 reads MDHEN; CDR2 reads SYDVKM. V was clipped by 8 bases and J by 9 bases, with 8 bases between them. The CDR3 is made up of 9 amino acids. The clonotype was recovered from a girl aged 10 to 17 with multiple sclerosis. The chain employs TRBV28 and TRBJ2-7; no reliable D call. The sequenced sample was blood. The CDR3 region has the DNA TGTGCCAGCGGCCCTGGGCAGTACTTC. The encoded protein is CASGPGQYF.